This entry features one T cell receptor (beta chain) sequence. Data came from immunoSEQ multiplex PCR; TCRdb stores just in-frame clones and leaves some out. This sample has some 16,000 clones; around 80% occur once, and the top ten carry approximately 8.4%. This specimen comes from a study of blood T cell repertoires in COVID-19. The V and J ends lost 5 bases and 0 bases respectively, with 9 bases between them. The germline V gene encodes CDR1 SGHTA and CDR2 FQGTGA. The length of the CDR3 is 14 residues. Input material: peripheral blood. The sequence was obtained from a man between 60 and 75 years old with acute or convalescent COVID-19. The V gene is TRBV7-3, the J gene TRBJ2-3, with D perhaps TRBD1 (6 bases). In nucleotides, the CDR3 is TGTGCCAGCAGCCAGGGGTCGAGCACAGATACGCAGTATTTT. This sequence encodes CASSQGSSTDTQYF.